The sequence of this T cell receptor beta chain was determined in a study of blood T cell repertoires in COVID-19. Germline CDR1 reads MGHRA; CDR2 reads YSYEKL. There are 16 residues in the CDR3. V shed 1 base, J shed 4 bases, and the junction held 7 bases outside the gene matches. Sequenced by immunoSEQ multiplex PCR; TCRdb stores in-frame clones only, minus some. Of around 370,000 clones detected, about 90% appear once; the ten largest clones hold around 7%. Material for sequencing was peripheral blood. The chain carries TRBV4-1 and TRBJ2-1, with 7 bases that match TRBD2. This clonotype was sampled from a man between 18 and 35 years old with active or convalescent COVID-19. In nucleotides, the CDR3 is TGCGCCAGCAGCCAAGCAGGGTATAGCGGGTACAATGAGCAGTTCTTC. Translating gives CASSQAGYSGYNEQFF.